The rows below give T cell receptor beta chains drawn from one sample of a study of shared clonotypes between healthy human individuals. The data were produced by immunoSEQ multiplex PCR, yet TCRdb's version contains in-frame clones alone and is incomplete. The table shows 950,000 to 1,200,000 clones, with approximately 75% occurring only once. The sequencing sample was made of memory CD4+ T cells from PBMCs. The receptor source for this set is a man between 18 and 35 years old in good health. Some clones in this sample may be carry-over from other donors' samples. CDR3s include the opening cysteine and the closing phenylalanine or tryptophan. D genes are given only for firm matches. The size of a clone is reported for some rows only, either as once, few or many, or as a class for expanded clones.

TGTGCCAGCAGTGGGGTGGGCTCCTACGAGCAGTACTTC | CASSGVGSYEQYF | few | TRBJ2-7 | TRBV2 | 13 | -
TGTGCCAGCATGACCAGCGGCTTCTACAATGAGCAGTTCTTC | CASMTSGFYNEQFF | - | TRBJ2-1 | TRBV2 | 14 | -
TGTGCCAGTAGTATGCGTCTTAGGGGGGGCCATAGCAATCAGCCCCAGCATTTT | CASSMRLRGGHSNQPQHF | - | TRBJ1-5 | TRBV19 | 18 | -
TGCAGTGCTAGAGACAGATTAGGCTACACCTTC | CSARDRLGYTF | - | TRBJ1-2 | TRBV20-1 | 11 | -
TGCGCCAGCGTCGATATTCCGGGACAGGGAGCTAACTATGGCTACACCTTC | CASVDIPGQGANYGYTF | - | TRBJ1-2 | TRBV5-1 | 17 | TRBD1
TGTGCCAGCAGTTCAACGACGGATCAGCCCCAGCATTTT | CASSSTTDQPQHF | few | TRBJ1-5 | TRBV6-5 | 13 | -
TGTGCCAGCAGTGAACCCAGCCCTGGATCACCCCTCCACTTT | CASSEPSPGSPLHF | - | TRBJ1-6 | TRBV6-1 | 14 | -
TGTGCCAGCAGCTTAGATCTTAGGGGCAATGAGCAGTTCTTC | CASSLDLRGNEQFF | once | TRBJ2-1 | TRBV11-2 | 14 | -
TGTGCCAGCAGACAGGGAATGGGGGGCTACACCTTC | CASRQGMGGYTF | - | TRBJ1-2 | TRBV28 | 12 | -
TGCGCCAGCCTCTTAGCGGGAAGATACAATGAGCAGTTCTTC | CASLLAGRYNEQFF | - | TRBJ2-1 | TRBV10-2 | 14 | TRBD2
TGTGCCAGCAGCTCGACTAGCGGGAGTCGGTACGAGCAGTACTTC | CASSSTSGSRYEQYF | - | TRBJ2-7 | TRBV7-9 | 15 | TRBD2
TGCAGCGTTGAGTTGAACACTGAAGCTTTCTTT | CSVELNTEAFF | few | TRBJ1-1 | TRBV29-1 | 11 | -
TGTGCCAGCAGCTTAGTTCTAGCGGGAGAGACCTACGAGCAGTACTTC | CASSLVLAGETYEQYF | - | TRBJ2-7 | TRBV7-8 | 16 | TRBD2
TGTGCCAGTAGGACTAGCGGGAGCCGCTACAATGAGCAGTTCTTC | CASRTSGSRYNEQFF | once | TRBJ2-1 | TRBV19 | 15 | TRBD2
TGCAGCGTGCAGGGACAGGCATCCTACAATGAGCAGTTCTTC | CSVQGQASYNEQFF | - | TRBJ2-1 | TRBV29-1 | 14 | TRBD1